This paragraph covers one TCR beta chain sequence. Its specificity is unknown. The data are from a study of T cell repertoires in cytomegalovirus infection. About the research overall: Public TCR beta signatures marked donors with CMV infection and the matching HLA.

TCRdb reprocessed the reads via MiXCR and lists one record per CDR3 protein. Of hundreds of thousands of distinct CDR3 sequences in the sample, 24% were seen once. General study points: CMV-specific HLA-C-restricted TCR beta clonotypes dominated the ex vivo response. Summed frequency of shared TCR beta families picked out CMV carriers who also had the relevant HLA.

V gave up 4 bases and J gave up 0 bases, with 14 bases separating them. The CDR3 has 16 residues. The sequence came from a human donor in good health (CMV status not recorded). Some clones in this sample may be carry-over from other donors' samples. The material sequenced was CD8+ T cells from PBMCs. The rearrangement links TRBV12-3 or TRBV12-4 to TRBJ2-3, with D perhaps matching TRBD1 (5 bases). The CDR3 here is CASSYTDTDSTDTQYF. CDR3 in DNA: TGTGCCAGCAGTTACACGGACACCGATAGCACAGATACGCAGTATTTT.